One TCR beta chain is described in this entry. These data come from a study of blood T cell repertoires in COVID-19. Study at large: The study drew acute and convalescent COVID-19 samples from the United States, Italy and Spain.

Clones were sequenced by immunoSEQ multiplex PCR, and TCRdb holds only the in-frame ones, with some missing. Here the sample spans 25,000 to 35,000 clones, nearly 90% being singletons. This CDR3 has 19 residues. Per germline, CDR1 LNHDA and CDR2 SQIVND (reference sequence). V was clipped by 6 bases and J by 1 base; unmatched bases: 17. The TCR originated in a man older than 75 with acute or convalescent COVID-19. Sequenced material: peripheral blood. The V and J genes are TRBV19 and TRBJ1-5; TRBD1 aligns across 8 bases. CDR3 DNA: TGTGCCAGTAGCCTTGGGCCCGGACAGGGACGGGTGAGCAATCAGCCCCAGCATTTT. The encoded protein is CASSLGPGQGRVSNQPQHF.